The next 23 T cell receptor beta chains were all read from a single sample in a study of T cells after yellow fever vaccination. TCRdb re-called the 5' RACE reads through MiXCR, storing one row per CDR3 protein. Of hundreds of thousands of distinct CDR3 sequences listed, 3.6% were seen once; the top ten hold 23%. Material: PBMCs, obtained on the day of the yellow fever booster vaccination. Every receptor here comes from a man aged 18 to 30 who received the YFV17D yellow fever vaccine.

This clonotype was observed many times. The CDR3 is CASGTGPYNEQFF. Written as DNA, the CDR3 is TGTGCCAGCGGAACGGGACCCTACAATGAGCAGTTCTTC. V gene TRBV6-2 or TRBV6-3 combines with J gene TRBJ2-1, with D perhaps assigned TRBD1 or TRBD2 (5 bases each). The CDR3 runs 13 residues. V was clipped by 8 bases and J by 2 bases, with 10 bases between them. From germline, CDR1 is MNHEY and CDR2 SVGEGT.

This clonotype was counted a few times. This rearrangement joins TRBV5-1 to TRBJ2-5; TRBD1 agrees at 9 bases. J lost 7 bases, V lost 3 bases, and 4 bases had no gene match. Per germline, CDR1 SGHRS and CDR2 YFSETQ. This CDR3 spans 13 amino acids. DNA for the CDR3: TGCGCCAGCAGCTCCGACAGGGGGGGGACCCAGTACTTC. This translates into CASSSDRGGTQYF.

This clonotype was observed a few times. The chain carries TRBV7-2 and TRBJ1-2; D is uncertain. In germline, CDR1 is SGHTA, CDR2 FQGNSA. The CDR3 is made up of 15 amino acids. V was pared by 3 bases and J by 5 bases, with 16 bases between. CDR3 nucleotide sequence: TGTGCCAGCAGCTTTTCCCTTGGGGTTAAGTATGGCTACACCTTC. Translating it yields CASSFSLGVKYGYTF.

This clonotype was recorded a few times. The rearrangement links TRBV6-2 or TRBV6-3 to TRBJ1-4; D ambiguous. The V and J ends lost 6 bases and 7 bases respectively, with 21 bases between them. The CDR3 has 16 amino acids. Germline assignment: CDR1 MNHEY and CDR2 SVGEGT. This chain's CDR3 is CASSRLLGPTREKLFF. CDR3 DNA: TGTGCCAGCAGCCGCCTACTAGGACCGACGCGTGAAAAACTGTTTTTT.

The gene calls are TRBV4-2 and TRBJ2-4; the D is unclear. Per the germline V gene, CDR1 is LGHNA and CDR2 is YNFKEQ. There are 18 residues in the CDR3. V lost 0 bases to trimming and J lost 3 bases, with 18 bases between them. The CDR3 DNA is TGTGCCAGCAGCCAAGAAGGCCCTATACCGATAGGCAAAAACATTCAGTACTTC. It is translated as CASSQEGPIPIGKNIQYF.

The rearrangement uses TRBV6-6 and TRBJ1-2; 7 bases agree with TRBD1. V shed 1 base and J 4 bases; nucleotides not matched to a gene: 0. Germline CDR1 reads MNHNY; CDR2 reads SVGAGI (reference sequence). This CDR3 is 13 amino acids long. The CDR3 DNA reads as TGTGCCAGCAGTTACTACAGGGGCTATGGCTACACCTTC. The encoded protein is CASSYYRGYGYTF.

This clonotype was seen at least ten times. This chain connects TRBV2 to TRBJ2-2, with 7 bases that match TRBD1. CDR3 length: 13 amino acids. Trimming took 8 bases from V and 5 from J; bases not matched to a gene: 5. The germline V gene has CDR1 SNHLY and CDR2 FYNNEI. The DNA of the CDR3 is TGTGCCAGCGGGACAGAGCTTACCGGGGAGCTGTTTTTT. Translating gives CASGTELTGELFF.

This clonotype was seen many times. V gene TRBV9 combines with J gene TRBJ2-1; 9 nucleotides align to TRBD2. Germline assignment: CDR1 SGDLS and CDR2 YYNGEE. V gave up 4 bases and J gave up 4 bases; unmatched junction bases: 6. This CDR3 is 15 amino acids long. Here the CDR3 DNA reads TGTGCCAGCAGCCTGACTAGCGGTGATTACAATGAGCAGTTCTTC. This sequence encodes CASSLTSGDYNEQFF.

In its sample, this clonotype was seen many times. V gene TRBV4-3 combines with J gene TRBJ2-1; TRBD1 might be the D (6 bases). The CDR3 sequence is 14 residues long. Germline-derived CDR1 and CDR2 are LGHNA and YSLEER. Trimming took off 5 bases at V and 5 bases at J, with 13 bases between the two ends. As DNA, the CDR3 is TGCGCCAGCAGCACCTCACAGGGACACAATGAGCAGTTCTTC. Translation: CASSTSQGHNEQFF.

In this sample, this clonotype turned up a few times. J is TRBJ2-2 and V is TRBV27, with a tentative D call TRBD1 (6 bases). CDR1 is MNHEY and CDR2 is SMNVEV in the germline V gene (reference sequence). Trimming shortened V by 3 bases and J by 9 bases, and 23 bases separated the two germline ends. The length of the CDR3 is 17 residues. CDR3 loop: CASSLFPGQRNSWELFF. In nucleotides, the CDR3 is TGTGCCAGCAGTTTGTTCCCGGGACAAAGGAATTCATGGGAGCTGTTTTTT.

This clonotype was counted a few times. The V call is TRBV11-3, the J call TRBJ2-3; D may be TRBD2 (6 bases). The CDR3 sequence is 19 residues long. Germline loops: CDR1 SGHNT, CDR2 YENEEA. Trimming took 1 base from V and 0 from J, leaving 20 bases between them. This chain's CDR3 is CASSLGCLGLAPSTDTQYF. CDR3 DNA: TGTGCCAGCAGCTTAGGGTGTCTGGGGCTAGCGCCTAGCACAGATACGCAGTATTTT.

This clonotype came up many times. CDR3 protein: CASSRQGQPYYEQYF. CDR3 DNA sequence: TGTGCCAGCTCACGGCAGGGACAACCTTACTACGAGCAGTACTTC. The V and J genes are TRBV27 and TRBJ2-7; D may be TRBD1 (6 bases). CDR3 length: 15 residues. From germline, CDR1 is MNHEY and CDR2 SMNVEV (reference sequence). Deletions cut 8 bases from V and 3 bases from J, with 20 bases between.

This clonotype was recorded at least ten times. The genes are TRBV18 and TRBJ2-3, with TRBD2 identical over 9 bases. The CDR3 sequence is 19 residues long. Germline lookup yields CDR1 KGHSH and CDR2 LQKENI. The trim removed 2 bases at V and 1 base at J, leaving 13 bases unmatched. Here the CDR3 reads CASSPVTSGGYSGTDTQYF. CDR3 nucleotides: TGTGCCAGCTCACCAGTCACGAGCGGGGGGTACTCTGGCACAGATACGCAGTATTTT.

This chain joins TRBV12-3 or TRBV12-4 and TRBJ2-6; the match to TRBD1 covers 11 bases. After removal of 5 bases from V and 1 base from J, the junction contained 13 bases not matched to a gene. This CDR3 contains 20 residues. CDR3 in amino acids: CASSLRTGGLRRSGANVLTF. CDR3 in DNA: TGTGCCAGCAGTCTTCGGACAGGGGGCTTAAGAAGGTCTGGGGCCAACGTCCTGACTTTC.

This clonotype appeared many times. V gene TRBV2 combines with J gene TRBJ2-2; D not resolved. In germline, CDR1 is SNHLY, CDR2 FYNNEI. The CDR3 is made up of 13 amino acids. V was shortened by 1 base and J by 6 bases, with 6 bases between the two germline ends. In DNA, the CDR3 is TGTGCCAGCAGTGAAGATCCAGCCGGGGAGCTGTTTTTT. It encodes CASSEDPAGELFF.

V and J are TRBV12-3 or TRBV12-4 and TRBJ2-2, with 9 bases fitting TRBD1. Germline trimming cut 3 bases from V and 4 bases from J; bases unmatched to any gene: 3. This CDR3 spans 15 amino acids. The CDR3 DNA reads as TGTGCCAGCAGTTTCTTGACAGGGGGCACCGGGGAGCTGTTTTTT. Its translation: CASSFLTGGTGELFF.

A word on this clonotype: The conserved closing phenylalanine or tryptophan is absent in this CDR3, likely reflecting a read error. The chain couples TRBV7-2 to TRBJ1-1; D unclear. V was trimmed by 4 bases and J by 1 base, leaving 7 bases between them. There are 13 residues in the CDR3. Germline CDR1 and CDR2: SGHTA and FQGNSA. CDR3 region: CASSWTGNTEAFI. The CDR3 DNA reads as TGTGCCAGCAGCTGGACGGGGAACACTGAAGCTTTCATT.

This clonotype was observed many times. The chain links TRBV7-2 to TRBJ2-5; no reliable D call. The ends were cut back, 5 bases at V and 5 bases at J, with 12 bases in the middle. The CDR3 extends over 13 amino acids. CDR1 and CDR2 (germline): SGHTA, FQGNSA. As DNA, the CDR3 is TGTGCCAGCAGCCCTAACTATAGGGAGACCCAGTACTTC. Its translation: CASSPNYRETQYF.

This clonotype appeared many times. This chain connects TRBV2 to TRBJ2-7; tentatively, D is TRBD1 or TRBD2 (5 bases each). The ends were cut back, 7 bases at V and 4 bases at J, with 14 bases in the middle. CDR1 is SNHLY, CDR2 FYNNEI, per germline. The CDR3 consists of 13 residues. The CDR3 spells CASTARDPYEQYF. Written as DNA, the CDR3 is TGTGCCAGCACGGCCAGGGACCCATACGAGCAGTACTTC.

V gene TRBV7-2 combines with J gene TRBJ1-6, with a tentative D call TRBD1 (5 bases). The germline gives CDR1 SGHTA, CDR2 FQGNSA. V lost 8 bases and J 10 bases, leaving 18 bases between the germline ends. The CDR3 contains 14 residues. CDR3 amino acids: CASCLPAGPSPLHF. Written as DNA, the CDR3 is TGTGCCAGCTGCCTCCCGGCGGGGCCATCACCCCTCCACTTT. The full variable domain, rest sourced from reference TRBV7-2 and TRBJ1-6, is GAGVSQSPSNKVTEKGKDVELRCDPISGHTALYWYRQSLGQGLEFLIYFQGNSAPDKSGLPSDRFSAERTGGSVSTLTIQRTQQEDSAVYLCASCLPAGPSPLHFGNGTRLTVT.

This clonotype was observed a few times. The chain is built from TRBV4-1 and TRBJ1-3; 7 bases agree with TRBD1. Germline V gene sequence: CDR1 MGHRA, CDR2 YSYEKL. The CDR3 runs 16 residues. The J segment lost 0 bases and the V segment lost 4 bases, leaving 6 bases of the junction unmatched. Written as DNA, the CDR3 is TGCGCCAGCAGCCCCCCAGGGGGACCCTCTGGAAACACCATATATTTT. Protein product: CASSPPGGPSGNTIYF.

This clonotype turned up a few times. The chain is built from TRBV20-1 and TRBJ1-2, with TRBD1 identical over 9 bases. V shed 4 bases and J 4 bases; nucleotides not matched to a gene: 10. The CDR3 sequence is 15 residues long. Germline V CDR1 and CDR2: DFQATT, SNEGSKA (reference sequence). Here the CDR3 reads CSATPVLTGGYGYTF. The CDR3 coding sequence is TGCAGTGCTACCCCGGTACTGACAGGGGGCTATGGCTACACCTTC.

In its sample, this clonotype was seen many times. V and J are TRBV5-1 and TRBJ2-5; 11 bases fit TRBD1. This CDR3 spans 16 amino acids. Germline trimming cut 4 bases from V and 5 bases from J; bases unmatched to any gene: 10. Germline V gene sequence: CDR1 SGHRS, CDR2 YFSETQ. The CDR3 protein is CASSRLGQGVRETQYF. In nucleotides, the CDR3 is TGCGCCAGCAGCCGCCTGGGACAGGGGGTGCGGGAGACCCAGTACTTC.